Presented here are 19 T cell receptor beta chains from one specimen sequenced in a study of T cells in Graves' hyperthyroidism and ophthalmopathy. The CDR3 regions of TCR beta were amplified from RNA transcripts. HTBI primers drove first-round RT-PCR of the TCR CDR3. TCRdb reprocessed the multiplex PCR reads via MiXCR and lists one record per CDR3 protein. The sample shows a few hundred thousand distinct CDR3 sequences, more than 14% of them seen only once. Sequencing was performed on blood. The receptor source for this set is a woman under 40 with Graves' ophthalmopathy.

This clonotype was found once. The J gene is TRBJ2-1, the V gene TRBV6-2 or TRBV6-3; TRBD1 might be the D (6 bases). The germline V and J ends were trimmed by 7 bases and 10 bases, with 17 bases remaining between them. Germline loops: CDR1 MNHEY, CDR2 SVGEGT. The length of the CDR3 is 13 residues. The DNA of the CDR3 is TGTGCCAGCACCGACCCGGGACACCCAGAGCAGTTCTTC. This encodes CASTDPGHPEQFF.

This clonotype was detected many times. The chain carries TRBV11-2 and TRBJ2-3; 10 bases align to TRBD2. From germline, CDR1 is SGHAT and CDR2 FQNNGV. V lost 0 bases and J lost 2; bases outside the gene matches: 5. The CDR3 consists of 17 residues. This CDR3 is CASSLETGTSATDTQYF. CDR3 nucleotide sequence: TGTGCCAGCAGCTTAGAGACCGGGACTAGCGCCACAGATACGCAGTATTTT.

This clonotype has at least ten counts. This chain links TRBV7-9 with TRBJ1-4; D uncertain. CDR1 and CDR2 (germline): SEHNR, FQNEAQ (reference sequence). There are 15 residues in the CDR3. With 5 bases removed from V and 8 bases from J, the gap between germline ends came to 18 bases. The CDR3 DNA follows: TGTGCCAGCAGCCCGTCAGAAAGGGTGAGGGAAAAACTGTTTTTT. Its protein product is CASSPSERVREKLFF.

This clonotype was picked up a small number of times. A read error may be the cause here, since a much bigger clone is one base away. V is TRBV7-3 and J is TRBJ1-3, with D tentatively TRBD1 (6 bases). The CDR3 runs to 15 residues. Trimming stripped 2 bases from V and 2 bases from J, with 10 bases between. CDR1 and CDR2 (germline): SGHTA, FQGTGA. CDR3 nucleotide sequence: TGTGCCAGCAGCTTATCGGGGGGGCCTGGAAACACCATATATTTT. Amino acids: CASSLSGGPGNTIYF.

Ten or more counts support this clonotype. The rearrangement joins TRBV2 to TRBJ2-1; TRBD1 agrees at 7 bases. The V gene end was trimmed by 7 bases and the J gene end by 4 bases; junction bases not matched to a gene: 10. Germline CDR1 SNHLY, CDR2 FYNNEI. This CDR3 has 15 amino acids. CDR3 protein: CASNHGTEIYNEQFF. As DNA, the CDR3 is TGTGCCAGCAATCATGGGACAGAGATTTACAATGAGCAGTTCTTC.

This clonotype was observed at least ten times. The CDR3 nucleotides are TGTGCCAGCTCACTTCCTAGCGGGGGGGCCTTCGGTGAGCAGTTCTTC. Translated, it gives CASSLPSGGAFGEQFF. The chain couples TRBV18 to TRBJ2-1; 12 bases are a match to TRBD2. The CDR3 is 16 residues long. CDR1 and CDR2 (germline): KGHSH, LQKENI. The V gene end was trimmed by 4 bases and the J gene end by 9 bases; junction bases not matched to a gene: 10.

The genes are TRBV7-3 and TRBJ2-3; 7 nucleotides line up with TRBD2. The ends lost 4 bases at V and 0 bases at J; junction bases unmatched: 7. The germline gives CDR1 SGHTA, CDR2 FQGTGA. The CDR3 length is 16 residues. The CDR3 DNA is TGTGCCAGCAGCTCACTAACTAGCGCAAGCACAGATACGCAGTATTTT. Protein: CASSSLTSASTDTQYF.

This chain connects TRBV20-1 to TRBJ2-7; TRBD2 matches at 9 bases. The CDR3 is made up of 13 amino acids. Germline loops: CDR1 DFQATT, CDR2 SNEGSKA (reference sequence). V gave up 4 bases and J gave up 3 bases; unmatched junction bases: 4. The CDR3 sequence is CSATKLAGYEQYF. CDR3 nucleotide sequence: TGCAGTGCTACCAAACTAGCGGGCTACGAGCAGTACTTC.

This clonotype was counted only a few times. The rearrangement uses TRBV4-1 and TRBJ1-3; D remains unclear. Germline lookup yields CDR1 MGHRA and CDR2 YSYEKL. Trimming left V 0 bases short and J 7 bases short, with 10 bases between. The CDR3 runs to 14 residues. The CDR3, as DNA: TGCGCCAGCAGCCAAGATCAGGCAACGAACACCATATATTTT. It translates to CASSQDQATNTIYF.

This clonotype occurred many times. The V gene is TRBV18, the J gene TRBJ1-1; D ambiguous. From germline, CDR1 is KGHSH and CDR2 LQKENI. CDR3 length equals 15 residues. Trimming removed 3 bases at V and 0 bases at J, with 11 bases between. CDR3: CASSPSLGMNTEAFF. In DNA form, the CDR3 reads TGTGCCAGCTCACCGTCTCTGGGGATGAACACTGAAGCTTTCTTT.

This clonotype appeared many times. V is TRBV28 and J is TRBJ2-2, with D perhaps matching TRBD1 or TRBD2 (5 bases each). In germline, CDR1 is MDHEN, CDR2 SYDVKM. The V gene lost 4 bases and the J gene lost 6 bases, with 15 bases spanning the gap. This CDR3 is built from 15 residues. CDR3 amino acids: CASSYIEGTAGELFF. For the CDR3, the DNA is TGTGCCAGCAGTTATATTGAAGGGACCGCCGGGGAGCTGTTTTTT.

This clonotype was seen many times. The V call is TRBV28, the J call TRBJ2-3; D unresolved. CDR1 is MDHEN, CDR2 SYDVKM, per germline. CDR3 size: 12 residues. V shed 7 bases and J shed 2 bases, with 7 bases lying between them. CDR3 DNA: TGTGCCAGCACAGTAAACACAGATACGCAGTATTTT. Translation gives CASTVNTDTQYF.

In the case of this clonotype: Given a much more abundant clone one base away, this may be a read error. This chain uses TRBV12-3 or TRBV12-4 with TRBJ2-7; either TRBD1 or TRBD2 may supply D (6 bases each). This CDR3 region has 14 residues. CDR3 DNA: TGTGCCAGCAGCTCTCAAGGGGGGCCCTACGAGCAGTGCTTC. Protein product: CASSSQGGPYEQCF.

The chain uses TRBV9 and TRBJ2-5, with a weak D call TRBD2 (6 bases). Looked up from germline, CDR1 is SGDLS and CDR2 is YYNGEE. Trimming stripped 0 bases from V and 3 bases from J, with 9 bases between. The CDR3 is 14 residues long. As DNA, the CDR3 is TGTGCCAGCAGCGTAGGGGAGCGGGAAGAGACCCAGTACTTC. Protein sequence: CASSVGEREETQYF.

This clonotype was detected ten times or more. V is TRBV5-8 and J is TRBJ1-1, with 8 bases identical to TRBD1. The CDR3 contains 14 residues. Germline V gene sequence: CDR1 SGHTS, CDR2 YDEGEE. V was pared by 3 bases and J by 5 bases, with 6 bases of the junction left unmatched. This CDR3 reads CASSYRTGRTEAFF. As DNA, the CDR3 is TGTGCCAGCAGCTACCGGACAGGGCGAACTGAAGCTTTCTTT.

This clonotype was observed at least ten times. The chain joins TRBV18 to TRBJ2-1; D gene ambiguous. Germline V gives CDR1 KGHSH, CDR2 LQKENI. V lost 3 bases and J lost 9, with 6 bases in between. CDR3 length: 11 residues. Here the CDR3 reads CASSPGSEQFF. DNA of the CDR3: TGTGCCAGCTCACCGGGATCTGAGCAGTTCTTC.

This clonotype came up many times. This chain connects TRBV5-1 to TRBJ1-1, with no clear D. CDR3 length: 15 residues. V was shortened by 0 bases and J by 0 bases, with 9 bases between the two germline ends. Germline CDR1 and CDR2: SGHRS and YFSETQ. The CDR3 nucleotides read TGCGCCAGCAGCTTGGTTTCCGATTTGAACACTGAAGCTTTCTTT. Translating it yields CASSLVSDLNTEAFF.

This clonotype was counted a single time. This chain links TRBV28 with TRBJ2-5; 12 bases are a match to TRBD2. Germline CDR1 is MDHEN and CDR2 is SYDVKM. V lost 7 bases and J lost 5; bases outside the gene matches: 17. The CDR3 is 18 amino acids. CDR3 sequence: CASNSVLAGGPPEETQYF. The CDR3, as DNA: TGTGCCAGCAACTCCGTCCTAGCGGGGGGGCCCCCTGAGGAGACCCAGTACTTC. Complete variable domain (other parts from reference TRBV28 and TRBJ2-5): DVKVTQSSRYLVKRTGEKVFLECVQDMDHENMFWYRQDPGLGLRLIYFSYDVKMKEKGDIPEGYSVSREKKERFSLILESASTNQTSMYLCASNSVLAGGPPEETQYFGPGTRLLVL.

The gene calls are TRBV7-9 and TRBJ2-7, with D possibly TRBD1 on 6 matching bases. The length of the CDR3 is 16 residues. Per germline, CDR1 SEHNR and CDR2 FQNEAQ (reference sequence). V dropped 5 bases and J dropped 6 bases, with 23 bases sitting between them. CDR3 protein: CASSATLGTPVGEQYF. DNA for the CDR3: TGTGCCAGCAGCGCCACACTTGGGACACCGGTGGGCGAGCAGTACTTC.